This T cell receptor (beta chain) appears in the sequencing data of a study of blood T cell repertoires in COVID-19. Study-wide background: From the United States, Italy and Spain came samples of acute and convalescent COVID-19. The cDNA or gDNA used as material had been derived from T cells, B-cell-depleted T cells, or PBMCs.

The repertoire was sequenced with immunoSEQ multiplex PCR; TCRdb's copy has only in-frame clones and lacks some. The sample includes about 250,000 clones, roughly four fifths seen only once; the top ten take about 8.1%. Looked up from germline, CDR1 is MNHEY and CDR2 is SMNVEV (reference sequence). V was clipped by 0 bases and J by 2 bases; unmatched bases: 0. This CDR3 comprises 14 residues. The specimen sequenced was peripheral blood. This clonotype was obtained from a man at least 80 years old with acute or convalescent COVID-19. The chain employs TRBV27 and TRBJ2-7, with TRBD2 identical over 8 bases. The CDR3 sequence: CASSLSSGAYEQYF. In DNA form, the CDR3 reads TGTGCCAGCAGTTTATCTAGCGGGGCCTACGAGCAGTACTTC.